Detailed here is one T cell receptor beta chain. Antigen unknown. Naive cells were sorted as CD45RO-, CCR7+, CD27+ and CD95-. With UMI labels, 5' RACE was used to prepare the TRB cDNA libraries. TCRdb reanalyzed the 5' RACE reads, giving one entry per CDR3 protein sequence and no DNA. Here the sample table reports 110,000 or so distinct CDR3 sequences. This entry belongs to a study of CXCR3-negative and CXCR3-positive naive CD8 T cells. Study overall: The libraries yielded 120 million to 150 million TRB reads, about 1.5 +/- 0.3 million each.

Study-wide findings and caveats: CXCR3-positive naive cells had TRB CDR3s that were more hydrophobic than CXCR3-negative naive cells had.

The clonotype was recovered from a human donor in good health. Some clones in this sample may be carry-over from other donors' samples. Sample: naive CXCR3+ CD8+ T cells from blood. Specified subset: CD45RO-CCR7+CD27+CD95- naive CD8+ T cells expressing CXCR3 (TNR3+).

The CDR3 spells CASSYDTTDTQYF. The chain employs TRBV7-9 and TRBJ2-3. Per germline, CDR1 SEHNR and CDR2 FQNEAQ (reference sequence). The CDR3 spans 13 residues.